Following are 18 T cell receptor beta chains from one sample sequenced in a study of CD8 T cells in ankylosing spondylitis. TCRdb fed the 5' RACE reads into MiXCR, producing one record per CDR3 protein. The top ten hold roughly 4.4% of the sample, which has more than 35,000 distinct CDR3 sequences, roughly 2.6% seen once. The material sequenced was blood, either unsorted or a sorted T cell fraction (not recorded which). The receptor source for this set is a male donor with ankylosing spondylitis or in good health (not recorded which).

The table lists this clonotype with many counts. The chain combines TRBV9 with TRBJ2-3, with 8 positions matching TRBD2. The CDR3 has 16 residues. Trimming at V came to 0 bases and at J to 4 bases, leaving 7 bases not matched to a gene. CDR1 SGDLS and CDR2 YYNGEE come from the germline V gene. The DNA of the CDR3 is TGTGCCAGCAGCGTAGGGCTGAACGGGAGGGCAGATACGCAGTATTTT. Translating gives CASSVGLNGRADTQYF.

This clonotype was counted ten times or more. The V and J genes are TRBV9 and TRBJ2-1; D is uncertain. CDR1 SGDLS and CDR2 YYNGEE come from the germline V gene. The CDR3 extends over 14 amino acids. Trimming removed 4 bases at V and 4 bases at J, with 12 bases between. For the CDR3, the DNA is TGTGCCAGCAGCCCCCGGGTTACGTACAATGAGCAGTTCTTC. It codes for CASSPRVTYNEQFF.

This clonotype was seen at least ten times. The gene calls are TRBV28 and TRBJ2-2; D uncertain. V shed 9 bases and J shed 7 bases, with 18 bases lying between them. From germline, CDR1 is MDHEN and CDR2 SYDVKM. The length of the CDR3 is 14 residues. CDR3 coding DNA: TGTGCCAGAGGTCCCTGGGCGGCTCTCGGGGAGCTGTTTTTT. It translates to CARGPWAALGELFF.

This clonotype has ten or more counts. The chain couples TRBV9 to TRBJ2-5, with D perhaps matching TRBD1 or TRBD2 (8 bases each). Germline V lookup: CDR1 SGDLS, CDR2 YYNGEE. V dropped 4 bases and J dropped 7 bases, with 17 bases sitting between them. This CDR3 contains 14 residues. This CDR3 is CASSLIAGQATQYF. CDR3 DNA sequence: TGTGCCAGCAGCCTCATAGCGGGACAGGCGACCCAGTACTTC.

This clonotype was counted at least ten times. The chain employs TRBV9 and TRBJ2-1, with TRBD1 matching over 9 bases. Germline-derived CDR1 and CDR2 are SGDLS and YYNGEE. The CDR3 has 14 amino acids. The V gene end was trimmed by 3 bases and the J gene end by 6 bases; junction bases not matched to a gene: 4. The CDR3 DNA reads TGTGCCAGCAGCGCCGGGACAGGGTTCAATGAGCAGTTCTTC. Protein: CASSAGTGFNEQFF.

This clonotype has a count of ten or more. The J gene is TRBJ2-3, the V gene TRBV9; D is unclear. Trimming stripped 3 bases from V and 6 bases from J, with 14 bases between. Germline V gene lookup returns CDR1 SGDLS and CDR2 YYNGEE. This CDR3 has 14 residues. The chain's CDR3 is CASSDPTPGDTQYF. The CDR3 bases are TGTGCCAGCAGCGACCCAACCCCCGGGGATACGCAGTATTTT.

This clonotype has ten or more counts. The rearrangement uses TRBV9 and TRBJ2-7; 7 bases map to TRBD2. Germline lookup yields CDR1 SGDLS and CDR2 YYNGEE. This CDR3 comprises 15 residues. The J segment lost 6 bases and the V segment lost 3 bases, leaving 12 bases of the junction unmatched. The CDR3 spells CASSASGRVFSEQYF. The CDR3 coding sequence is TGTGCCAGCAGCGCTAGCGGACGGGTCTTCAGCGAGCAGTACTTC.

This clonotype was recorded many times. The genes are TRBV9 and TRBJ2-3, with 14 bases lining up with TRBD2. This CDR3 is 17 amino acids long. The trim removed 2 bases at V and 2 bases at J, leaving 4 bases unmatched. In germline, CDR1 is SGDLS, CDR2 YYNGEE. CDR3 protein: CASSVAGLAGVTDTQYF. CDR3 DNA sequence: TGTGCCAGCAGCGTTGCGGGACTAGCGGGAGTCACAGATACGCAGTATTTT.

This clonotype came up many times. The chain couples TRBV9 to TRBJ2-7; either TRBD1 or TRBD2 may fit D (5 bases each). The CDR3 is made up of 17 amino acids. Germline V gene data show CDR1 as SGDLS and CDR2 as YYNGEE. The V gene lost 0 bases and the J gene lost 0 bases, with 16 bases spanning the gap. As DNA, the CDR3 is TGTGCCAGCAGCGTAGACCCTTACCCAGGGAGCTCCTACGAGCAGTACTTC. It codes for CASSVDPYPGSSYEQYF.

The table lists this clonotype with many counts. The chain employs TRBV9 and TRBJ1-3; no firm D call. This CDR3 has 15 amino acids. Between the trimmed V and J ends, which lost 3 bases and 3 bases, there was a span of 13 bases. Germline V gene lookup returns CDR1 SGDLS and CDR2 YYNGEE. The CDR3 nucleotides are TGTGCCAGCAGCGCCCAGTCGGGTATTGGAAACACCATATATTTT. Translated: CASSAQSGIGNTIYF.

This rearrangement joins TRBV9 to TRBJ2-2; D not resolved. This CDR3 contains 14 residues. The germline gives CDR1 SGDLS, CDR2 YYNGEE. V lost 5 bases and J 0 bases, leaving 8 bases between the germline ends. CDR3 DNA sequence: TGTGCCAGCAGGGTCACTCCGAACACCGGGGAGCTGTTTTTT. Its translation: CASRVTPNTGELFF. Full variable domain (outside the CDR3, taken from reference TRBV9 and TRBJ2-2): DSGVTQTPKHLITATGQRVTLRCSPRSGDLSVYWYQQSLDQGLQFLIQYYNGEERAKGNILERFSAQQFPDLHSELNLSSLELGDSALYFCASRVTPNTGELFFGEGSRLTVL.

The rearrangement links TRBV9 to TRBJ1-1, with TRBD1 as a possible D gene (6 bases). Trimming stripped 4 bases from V and 9 bases from J, with 16 bases between. This CDR3 contains 13 residues. Germline-derived CDR1 and CDR2 are SGDLS and YYNGEE. Written as DNA, the CDR3 is TGTGCCAGCAGCATTACCGAGGGGGGGCAAGCTTTCTTT. It yields the protein CASSITEGGQAFF.

This clonotype was counted ten times or more. The rearrangement joins TRBV9 to TRBJ2-2; D possibly corresponds to TRBD2 (5 bases). V was shortened by 0 bases and J by 10 bases, with 16 bases between the two germline ends. This CDR3 region has 15 residues. From germline, CDR1 is SGDLS and CDR2 YYNGEE. CDR3 in amino acids: CASSVEGSRQVELFF. For the CDR3, the DNA is TGTGCCAGCAGCGTAGAAGGGAGTCGGCAGGTGGAGCTGTTTTTT.

In its sample, this clonotype was seen many times. This chain links TRBV9 with TRBJ2-1, with 7 bases matching TRBD2. CDR1 and CDR2 from the germline V gene are SGDLS and YYNGEE. This CDR3 is 15 amino acids long. After removal of 0 bases from V and 10 bases from J, the junction contained 10 bases not matched to a gene. CDR3 sequence: CASSVGGGSGGEQFF. The CDR3 nucleotides read TGTGCCAGCAGCGTAGGGGGCGGGAGTGGAGGGGAGCAGTTCTTC. Combining the CDR3 with reference TRBV9 and TRBJ2-1 gives the whole variable domain DSGVTQTPKHLITATGQRVTLRCSPRSGDLSVYWYQQSLDQGLQFLIQYYNGEERAKGNILERFSAQQFPDLHSELNLSSLELGDSALYFCASSVGGGSGGEQFFGPGTRLTVL.

This clonotype was recorded at least ten times. The rearrangement joins TRBV9 to TRBJ2-1; 8 positions agree with TRBD2. The trim removed 4 bases at V and 4 bases at J, leaving 10 bases unmatched. Germline assignment: CDR1 SGDLS and CDR2 YYNGEE. There are 16 residues in the CDR3. CDR3 sequence reads: CASSTPTSAIYNEQFF. The CDR3 bases are TGTGCCAGCAGCACGCCGACTAGCGCCATATACAATGAGCAGTTCTTC.

This clonotype was detected many times. The V call is TRBV9, the J call TRBJ2-7, with D perhaps matching TRBD2 (6 bases). CDR3 length equals 15 residues. The germline V gene has CDR1 SGDLS and CDR2 YYNGEE. The ends were cut back, 0 bases at V and 2 bases at J, with 12 bases in the middle. CDR3 sequence: CASSVAIAETYEQYF. CDR3 bases: TGTGCCAGCAGCGTAGCGATAGCGGAAACCTACGAGCAGTACTTC. The full variable domain, in which reference TRBV9 and TRBJ2-7 provide the parts outside the CDR3, is DSGVTQTPKHLITATGQRVTLRCSPRSGDLSVYWYQQSLDQGLQFLIQYYNGEERAKGNILERFSAQQFPDLHSELNLSSLELGDSALYFCASSVAIAETYEQYFGPGTRLTVT.

This clonotype was observed at least ten times. The chain carries TRBV9 and TRBJ2-3; 8 bases map to TRBD2. Looked up from germline, CDR1 is SGDLS and CDR2 is YYNGEE. The CDR3 consists of 16 residues. V lost 0 bases to trimming and J lost 5 bases; unmatched junction nucleotides: 8. In DNA form, the CDR3 reads TGTGCCAGCAGCGTAGGAGCAGCGGGAGACGTAGATACGCAGTATTTT. As protein: CASSVGAAGDVDTQYF.

This clonotype has ten or more counts. V usage is TRBV9 and J usage is TRBJ2-2; maybe TRBD1 (5 bases). Germline CDR1 and CDR2: SGDLS and YYNGEE. This CDR3 region has 16 residues. With 0 bases removed from V and 4 bases from J, the gap between germline ends came to 13 bases. CDR3 sequence (DNA): TGTGCCAGCAGCGTAGCGGCAGGGTTAATCACCGGGGAGCTGTTTTTT. It encodes CASSVAAGLITGELFF.